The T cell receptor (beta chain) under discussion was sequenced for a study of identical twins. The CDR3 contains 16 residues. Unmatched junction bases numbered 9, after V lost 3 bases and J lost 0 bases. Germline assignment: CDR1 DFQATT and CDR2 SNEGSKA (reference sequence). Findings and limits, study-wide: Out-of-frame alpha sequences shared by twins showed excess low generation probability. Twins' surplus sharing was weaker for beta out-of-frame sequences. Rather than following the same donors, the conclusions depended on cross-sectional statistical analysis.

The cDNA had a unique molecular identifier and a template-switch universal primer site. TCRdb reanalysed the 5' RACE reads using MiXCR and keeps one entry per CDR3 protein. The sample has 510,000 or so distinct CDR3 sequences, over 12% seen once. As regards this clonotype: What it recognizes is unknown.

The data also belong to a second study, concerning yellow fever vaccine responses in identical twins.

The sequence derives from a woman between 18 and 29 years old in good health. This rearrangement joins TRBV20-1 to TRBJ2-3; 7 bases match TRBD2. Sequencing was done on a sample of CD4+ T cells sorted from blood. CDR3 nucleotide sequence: TGCAGTGCTAGTGCTAGCGGAGCCGCTAGCACAGATACGCAGTATTTT. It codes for CSASASGAASTDTQYF.